The 16 T cell receptor beta chains below all came from one sample that was sequenced in a study of T cells in tumors after PD-1 blockade. The assay was immunoSEQ multiplex PCR, and TCRdb's table has in-frame clones only and misses some. The sample holds about 4,200 clones; around 73% are singletons and the top ten take 7.5%. Time point in this sample: first of two pre-therapy site-matched biopsies 2 to 3 months apart. The input for sequencing was tumor tissue, taken before anti-PD-1 treatment. Receptor source: a human donor with basal cell carcinoma.

The chain is built from TRBV29-1 and TRBJ1-2, with unresolved D. Trimming left V 4 bases short and J 6 bases short, with 9 bases between. Per the germline V gene, CDR1 is SQVTM and CDR2 is ANQGSEA. The CDR3 is 11 residues long. The chain's CDR3 is CSVGLTDGYTF. The CDR3, as DNA: TGCAGCGTTGGACTGACGGATGGCTACACCTTC.

Notes on this clone: The same CDR3 is also encoded by other DNA sequences in this sample. V is TRBV7-8 and J is TRBJ2-7, with D uncertain. Germline V gene lookup returns CDR1 SGHVS and CDR2 FQNEAQ. The V gene lost 1 base and the J gene lost 0 bases, with 7 bases spanning the gap. There are 14 residues in the CDR3. The CDR3 is CASSLVRSSYEQYF. CDR3 DNA sequence: TGTGCCAGCAGCTTAGTCAGGAGCTCCTACGAGCAGTACTTC.

The V and J genes are TRBV7-6 and TRBJ1-2; possibly TRBD1 for D (5 bases). The CDR3 length is 15 residues. V was cut by 5 bases and J by 4 bases, with 17 bases left in between. The germline V gene encodes CDR1 SGHVS and CDR2 FNYEAQ. The CDR3 protein is CASSRLPDSSYGYTF. The CDR3 region has the DNA TGTGCCAGCAGCCGACTCCCAGACAGTTCCTATGGCTACACCTTC.

The chain has TRBV3-1 (or the pseudogene TRBV3-2) and TRBJ1-4, with TRBD1 as a possible D gene (5 bases). The length of the CDR3 is 17 residues. V was cut by 1 base and J by 14 bases, with 26 bases left in between. CDR1 is LGHDT and CDR2 is YNNKEL in the germline V gene (reference sequence). The CDR3 bases are TGTGCCAGCAGCCAAGCAATTCTCGGTCAGGGCTTATTTGGGCTGTTTTTT. It encodes CASSQAILGQGLFGLFF.

The V gene is TRBV7-2, the J gene TRBJ2-3, with TRBD1 matching 9 bases. V shed 5 bases, J shed 5 bases, and the junction held 11 bases outside the gene matches. The CDR3 sequence is 16 residues long. From germline, CDR1 is SGHTA and CDR2 FQGNSA. The CDR3 here is CASSRGRGTGLDTQYF. In nucleotides, the CDR3 is TGTGCCAGCAGCCGGGGCCGAGGGACAGGGTTAGATACGCAGTATTTT.

This chain links TRBV7-2 with TRBJ2-6; possible D gene TRBD2, 5 bases. V was pared by 3 bases and J by 0 bases, with 6 bases between. The CDR3 is 15 residues long. Per germline, CDR1 SGHTA and CDR2 FQGNSA. The CDR3 DNA sequence: TGTGCCAGCAGCTTCGGACTCTCTGGGGCCAACGTCCTGACTTTC. Encoded protein: CASSFGLSGANVLTF.

The genes are TRBV5-1 and TRBJ1-5; D not certain. This CDR3 is 14 amino acids long. From germline, CDR1 is SGHRS and CDR2 YFSETQ. Trimming removed 0 bases from V and 10 bases from J, with 14 bases in between. CDR3 nucleotide sequence: TGCGCCAGCAGCTTGGCCGAGTCAAGGCAACCCCAGCATTTT. Translating gives CASSLAESRQPQHF. Based on the CDR3 plus reference TRBV5-1 and TRBJ1-5, the full variable domain is KAGVTQTPRYLIKTRGQQVTLSCSPISGHRSVSWYQQTPGQGLQFLFEYFSETQRNKGNFPGRFSGRQFSNSRSEMNVSTLELGDSALYLCASSLAESRQPQHFGDGTRLSIL.

The J gene is TRBJ1-1, the V gene TRBV14; 8 positions match TRBD1. Per the germline V gene, CDR1 is SGHDN and CDR2 is FVKESK. There are 14 residues in the CDR3. V lost 0 bases, J lost 8 bases, and 5 bases stayed unmatched. The CDR3 DNA reads TGTGCCAGCAGCCAAGATAGTTGGACAGGGGAAGCTTTCTTT. Amino acid sequence: CASSQDSWTGEAFF.

The chain has TRBV5-1 and TRBJ2-4, with TRBD1 identical over 7 bases. V was pared by 3 bases and J by 8 bases, with 8 bases of the junction left unmatched. CDR3 length: 14 amino acids. Germline V gives CDR1 SGHRS, CDR2 YFSETQ. CDR3 in DNA: TGCGCCAGCAGCTCCGGACTTGGACAGGACATTCAGTACTTC. Protein: CASSSGLGQDIQYF. The whole variable domain, filled in from reference TRBV5-1 and TRBJ2-4, reads KAGVTQTPRYLIKTRGQQVTLSCSPISGHRSVSWYQQTPGQGLQFLFEYFSETQRNKGNFPGRFSGRQFSNSRSEMNVSTLELGDSALYLCASSSGLGQDIQYFGAGTRLSVL.

V and J are TRBV5-1 and TRBJ2-5; D ambiguous. Trimming stripped 2 bases from V and 4 bases from J, with 18 bases between. The CDR3 consists of 16 residues. Germline values: CDR1 SGHRS, CDR2 YFSETQ. Here the CDR3 DNA reads TGCGCCAGCAGCTTTGGTCCGGGCACCACCTCAGAGACCCAGTACTTC. Translated: CASSFGPGTTSETQYF.

V and J are TRBV5-1 and TRBJ2-1; possible D gene TRBD2, 7 bases. The CDR3 is 15 residues long. V was cut by 0 bases and J by 6 bases, with 13 bases left in between. From germline, CDR1 is SGHRS and CDR2 YFSETQ. Here the CDR3 DNA reads TGCGCCAGCAGCTTGGGAGGGGGGGCCCCCAATGAGCAGTTCTTC. Translation: CASSLGGGAPNEQFF.

This chain connects TRBV7-2 to TRBJ1-1; TRBD1 is a possible D gene (6 bases). The V and J ends lost 5 bases and 5 bases respectively, with 15 bases between them. The CDR3 has 14 residues. CDR1 SGHTA and CDR2 FQGNSA come from the germline V gene. The CDR3 reads CASSPTGSGTEAFF. The CDR3 region has the DNA TGTGCCAGCAGCCCCACAGGGTCGGGGACTGAAGCTTTCTTT.

The table lists this clone with a few counts. The genes are TRBV9 and TRBJ2-7; D may correspond to TRBD1 or TRBD2 (5 bases each). The CDR3 is 15 residues long. Trimming took 0 bases from V and 4 from J, leaving 14 bases between them. From germline, CDR1 is SGDLS and CDR2 YYNGEE. As DNA, the CDR3 is TGTGCCAGCAGCGTAGGAGGGGCCCACTCTTACGAGCAGTACTTC. The encoded protein is CASSVGGAHSYEQYF.

The genes are TRBV10-3 and TRBJ1-4, with D uncertain. The germline CDR1 and CDR2 sequences are ENHRY and SYGVKD. The CDR3 loop spans 14 amino acids. The V end lost 6 bases, the J end lost 1 base, and 9 bases lay between the germline ends. This CDR3 reads CAIRPGVTNEKLFF. CDR3 sequence (DNA): TGTGCCATCAGGCCTGGGGTAACTAATGAAAAACTGTTTTTT.

This clone was counted a few times. The chain couples TRBV3-1 (or the pseudogene TRBV3-2) to TRBJ1-3; 7 positions agree with TRBD1. The junction had 5 bases not matched to a gene; V was cut back by 0 bases and J by 3 bases. The CDR3 contains 16 residues. Germline V CDR1 and CDR2: LGHDT, YNNKEL (reference sequence). The CDR3 reads CASSQEGRGLGNTIYF. CDR3 nucleotide sequence: TGTGCCAGCAGCCAAGAAGGGAGGGGGCTTGGAAACACCATATATTTT.

This clone was seen a few times. The J gene is TRBJ1-1, the V gene TRBV5-8; D is uncertain. This CDR3 is 16 amino acids long. The germline V gene has CDR1 SGHTS and CDR2 YDEGEE. V was cut by 0 bases and J by 1 base, with 13 bases left in between. The CDR3 coding sequence is TGTGCCAGCAGCTTGGATGGAAACATACCGAACACTGAAGCTTTCTTT. This encodes CASSLDGNIPNTEAFF. The whole variable domain, filled in from reference TRBV5-8 and TRBJ1-1, reads EAGVTQSPTHLIKTRGQQATLRCSPISGHTSVYWYQQALGLGLQFLLWYDEGEERNRGNFPPRFSGRQFPNYSSELNVNALELEDSALYLCASSLDGNIPNTEAFFGQGTRLTVV.